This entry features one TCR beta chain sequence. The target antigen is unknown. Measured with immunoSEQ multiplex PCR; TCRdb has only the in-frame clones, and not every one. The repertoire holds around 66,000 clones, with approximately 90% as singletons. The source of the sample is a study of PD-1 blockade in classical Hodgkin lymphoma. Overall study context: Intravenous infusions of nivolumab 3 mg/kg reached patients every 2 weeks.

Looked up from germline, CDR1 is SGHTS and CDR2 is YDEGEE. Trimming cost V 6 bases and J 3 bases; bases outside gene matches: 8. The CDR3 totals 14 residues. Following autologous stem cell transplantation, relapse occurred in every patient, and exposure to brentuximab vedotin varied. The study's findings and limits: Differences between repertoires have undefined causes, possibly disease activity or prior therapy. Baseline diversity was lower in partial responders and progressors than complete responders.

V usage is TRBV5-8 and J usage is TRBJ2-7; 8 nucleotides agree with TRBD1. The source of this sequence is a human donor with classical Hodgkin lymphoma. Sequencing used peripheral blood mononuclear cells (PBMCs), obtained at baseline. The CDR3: CASTEPGTGYEQYF. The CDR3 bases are TGTGCCAGCACCGAGCCCGGGACAGGCTACGAGCAGTACTTC.